This T cell receptor (beta chain) stems from a study of blood T cell repertoires in COVID-19. Across the whole study: In each case, the material was cDNA or gDNA derived from T cells, B-cell-depleted T cells, or PBMCs.

Categorization into cohorts depended on clinical history that participants reported. Looked up from germline, CDR1 is MNHNS and CDR2 is SASEGT. The CDR3 is 18 amino acids. V lost 1 base, J lost 5 bases, and 12 bases stayed unmatched. Data came from immunoSEQ multiplex PCR; TCRdb stores just in-frame clones and leaves some out. The sample consists of roughly 280,000 clones, around 91% of them appearing once. The chain recombines TRBV6-1 with TRBJ1-1; 11 positions match TRBD1. The source of this sequence is a woman younger than 35 who had recovered from COVID-19. The sequenced sample consisted of PBMCs or T cells enriched from blood (not recorded which). The CDR3 here is CASSEEAGTGGFRTEAFF. CDR3 sequence (DNA): TGTGCCAGCAGTGAAGAGGCAGGGACAGGGGGTTTCAGGACTGAAGCTTTCTTT.